The next 15 T cell receptor beta chains were all read from a single sample in a study of T cell changes during pregnancy in multiple sclerosis. Clones were sequenced by immunoSEQ multiplex PCR, and TCRdb holds only the in-frame ones, with some missing. Here the sample spans around 56,000 clones, 90% being singletons. The sample here was peripheral blood, taken in the first trimester of pregnancy. These receptors came from a female donor in good health, enrolled as a control in a pregnancy study.

The gene calls are TRBV10-3 and TRBJ1-2; 9 bases map to TRBD1. V dropped 7 bases and J dropped 7; count of bases not matched to a gene: 13. Germline assignment: CDR1 ENHRY and CDR2 SYGVKD. The CDR3 has 15 amino acids. The CDR3 nucleotides are TGTGCCATCACCTTCAGGGACAGGGCGGTTTCTGGCTACACCTTC. Translation gives CAITFRDRAVSGYTF.

V gene TRBV4-1 combines with J gene TRBJ2-7; a possible D gene is TRBD1 (5 bases). Germline V gene sequence: CDR1 MGHRA, CDR2 YSYEKL. The CDR3 loop spans 21 amino acids. Trimming stripped 2 bases from V and 0 bases from J, with 29 bases between. CDR3 amino acids: CASSQLLRNRFQEKSSYEQYF. In nucleotides, the CDR3 is TGCGCCAGCAGCCAACTCCTGAGGAACAGGTTTCAGGAAAAGAGCTCCTACGAGCAGTACTTC.

The rearrangement uses TRBV6-6 and TRBJ1-5; D gene uncertain. Germline loops: CDR1 MNHNY, CDR2 SVGAGI (reference sequence). The CDR3 runs to 15 residues. Trimming pared 4 bases from V and 5 bases from J, leaving 15 bases between. CDR3: CASSSDLGWDQPQHF. CDR3 sequence (DNA): TGTGCCAGCAGTTCCGACCTGGGCTGGGATCAGCCCCAGCATTTT.

In the case of this clone: At one of its ends the junction is not consistent with the germline gene, which may arise from a read error. The chain carries TRBV7-7 and TRBJ1-1; D call uncertain. CDR1 and CDR2 from the germline V gene are SSHAT and FNYEAQ (reference sequence). The CDR3 is 13 residues long. CDR3 region: CASSLVAGSEAFF. CDR3 sequence (DNA): TGTGCTAGCAGCTTAGTAGCCGGGTCCGAAGCTTTCTTT.

The chain recombines TRBV7-8 with TRBJ1-5; 7 bases align to TRBD1. The germline gives CDR1 SGHVS, CDR2 FQNEAQ. The CDR3 runs 14 residues. Trimming cost V 5 bases and J 6 bases; bases outside gene matches: 7. CDR3 sequence: CASSAGTASQPQHF. For the CDR3, the DNA is TGTGCCAGCAGCGCCGGGACAGCCAGTCAGCCCCAGCATTTT.

The CDR3 bases are TGTGCCAGCAGCTTAGGCGTAGCGGGGTCTAGCACAGATACGCAGTATTTT. Residues: CASSLGVAGSSTDTQYF. J is TRBJ2-3 and V is TRBV7-2; 8 positions agree with TRBD2. The CDR3 loop spans 17 amino acids. Germline CDR1 is SGHTA and CDR2 is FQGNSA. Losses at the gene ends were 1 base for V and 0 bases for J; bases not matched to a gene: 6.

The table lists this clone with a count of one. The rearrangement links TRBV6-1 to TRBJ1-4, with TRBD1 matching 7 bases. Unmatched junction bases numbered 8, after V lost 6 bases and J lost 4 bases. CDR3 length: 15 amino acids. Germline CDR1 is MNHNS and CDR2 is SASEGT. CDR3 coding DNA: TGTGCCAGCAGGGTGACAGGGATCCTTAATGAAAAACTGTTTTTT. It encodes CASRVTGILNEKLFF.

The chain employs TRBV28 and TRBJ2-2; the match to TRBD2 covers 7 bases. Looked up from germline, CDR1 is MDHEN and CDR2 is SYDVKM. V lost 3 bases, J lost 1 base, and 14 bases stayed unmatched. CDR3 size: 19 residues. The CDR3 reads CASSFSGFSLAENTGELFF. Here the CDR3 DNA reads TGTGCCAGCAGTTTTTCGGGGTTTTCCCTAGCGGAGAACACCGGGGAGCTGTTTTTT.

The sample holds one count of this clone. The chain combines TRBV9 with TRBJ2-1; TRBD2 agrees at 7 bases. The J segment lost 5 bases and the V segment lost 3 bases, leaving 17 bases of the junction unmatched. Germline loops: CDR1 SGDLS, CDR2 YYNGEE. The CDR3 sequence is 18 residues long. The CDR3: CASSGRSPLRGENNEQFF. CDR3 in DNA: TGTGCCAGCAGCGGACGTAGTCCCCTTCGGGGGGAAAACAATGAGCAGTTCTTC.

The genes are TRBV4-1 and TRBJ2-7; D may be TRBD2 (6 bases). The CDR3 totals 16 residues. Trimming stripped 4 bases from V and 3 bases from J, with 19 bases between. From germline, CDR1 is MGHRA and CDR2 YSYEKL. CDR3 bases: TGCGCCAGCAGCCTTGAGTGGGGGGACCGAGACTACGAGCAGTACTTC. Encoded protein: CASSLEWGDRDYEQYF.

The chain joins TRBV6-1 to TRBJ2-7; possibly TRBD1 for D (6 bases). Germline V gives CDR1 MNHNS, CDR2 SASEGT. The CDR3 has 15 residues. The V end was cut by 1 base, the J end by 1 base, with 11 bases between. The CDR3 DNA follows: TGTGCCAGCAGTGAAGGGGGGACACCTTCCTACGAGCAGTACTTC. Encoded protein: CASSEGGTPSYEQYF.

The chain uses TRBV6-1 and TRBJ1-1, with D possibly TRBD1 on 6 matching bases. This CDR3 contains 12 residues. Germline values: CDR1 MNHNS, CDR2 SASEGT. Trimming stripped 2 bases from V and 11 bases from J, with 12 bases between. The CDR3 DNA reads TGTGCCAGCAGTGAAACAGGGATGATGGCTTTCTTT. Amino acids: CASSETGMMAFF.

There are a few counts of this clone. CDR3 in amino acids: CASTPGEGQAFF. In DNA, the CDR3 is TGTGCCAGCACCCCGGGGGAGGGACAAGCTTTCTTT. V and J are TRBV6-5 and TRBJ1-1; tentatively, D is TRBD1 (5 bases). The CDR3 has 12 amino acids. V lost 7 bases and J 9 bases, leaving 15 bases between the germline ends. Looked up from germline, CDR1 is MNHEY and CDR2 is SVGAGI.

The chain joins TRBV10-3 to TRBJ2-3; D possibly corresponds to TRBD2 (5 bases). V shed 7 bases and J shed 2 bases, with 10 bases lying between them. Looked up from germline, CDR1 is ENHRY and CDR2 is SYGVKD. The CDR3 is 13 residues long. The CDR3 here is CAIIGDYTDTQYF. The DNA for the CDR3 is TGTGCCATCATCGGGGATTACACAGATACGCAGTATTTT.

This chain links TRBV5-1 with TRBJ2-3; TRBD2 matches at 11 bases. This CDR3 region has 17 residues. Trimming cost V 4 bases and J 2 bases; bases outside gene matches: 9. Germline CDR1 is SGHRS and CDR2 is YFSETQ. The CDR3 DNA sequence: TGCGCCAGCAGCCGATCTGTAGCGGGAGGGCTCACAGATACGCAGTATTTT. Translating gives CASSRSVAGGLTDTQYF.